This T cell receptor (beta chain) was observed in a study of CD8 T cells in ankylosing spondylitis. Study-level points and caveats: Significant enrichment of disease-linked clones was reportedly seen in matched ankylosing spondylitis synovial fluid. Ankylosing spondylitis blood seemed to carry a telltale TCR beta motif made of fewer than ten highly homologous variants. Existing reports had already noted some motif variants in reactive arthritis synovial fluid and blood.

This clonotype was observed a few times. Its cognate antigen is unknown. The germline gives CDR1 SGHRS, CDR2 YFSETQ. Trimming took off 0 bases at V and 0 bases at J, with 12 bases between the two ends. The CDR3 totals 16 residues. Library preparation for TCR beta used quantitative 5'-RACE with molecular barcodes. TCRdb re-analysed the 5' RACE reads in MiXCR, keeping a single row per CDR3 protein. The sample yields 150,000 or so distinct CDR3 sequences, around 32% seen once. This receptor was identified in a male donor with ankylosing spondylitis. This rearrangement joins TRBV5-1 to TRBJ1-1; D is uncertain. Sequences were obtained from synovial fluid, either unsorted or a sorted T cell fraction (not recorded which). Here the CDR3 DNA reads TGCGCCAGCAGCTTGGGCCGGGGTAAGATGAACACTGAAGCTTTCTTT. Its protein product is CASSLGRGKMNTEAFF.